Listed below are T cell receptor beta chains from one sample, sequenced in a study of CXCR3-negative and CXCR3-positive naive CD8 T cells. TCRdb re-called the 5' RACE reads and catalogs CDR3 proteins one per entry, DNA excluded. This sample's table reports 150,000 or so distinct CDR3 sequences. Sequencing used naive CXCR3+ CD8+ T cells from blood. The receptors were sampled from a human donor in good health. Some clones in this sample may be carry-over from other donors' samples. Both conserved end residues are part of each CDR3. Each record gives: CDR3 length, V gene, J gene, CDR3 protein.

cdr3_length: 15; v_call: TRBV20-1; j_call: TRBJ2-5; cdr3_aa: CSARGAGRDQETQYF
cdr3_length: 16; v_call: TRBV7-6; j_call: TRBJ2-7; cdr3_aa: CASSSLFGGSSYEQYF
cdr3_length: 16; v_call: TRBV4-1; j_call: TRBJ2-2; cdr3_aa: CASSQIAGGSAGELFF
cdr3_length: 13; v_call: TRBV11-3; j_call: TRBJ1-1; cdr3_aa: CATRNRENTEAFF
cdr3_length: 12; v_call: TRBV29-1; j_call: TRBJ2-1; cdr3_aa: CSVESRLNEQFF
cdr3_length: 15; v_call: TRBV20-1; j_call: TRBJ2-7; cdr3_aa: CSARDLLAGGYEQYF
cdr3_length: 15; v_call: TRBV7-9; j_call: TRBJ2-7; cdr3_aa: CASRPTGLAGDEQYF
cdr3_length: 13; v_call: TRBV5-1; j_call: TRBJ1-5; cdr3_aa: CASSQNGVQPQHF
cdr3_length: 12; v_call: TRBV4-1; j_call: TRBJ2-7; cdr3_aa: CASSQGDGRQYF
cdr3_length: 12; v_call: TRBV25-1; j_call: TRBJ2-5; cdr3_aa: CATEQGDGTQYF
cdr3_length: 16; v_call: TRBV20-1; j_call: TRBJ1-1; cdr3_aa: CSASPGWRGMNTEAFF
cdr3_length: 15; v_call: TRBV3-1; j_call: TRBJ1-3; cdr3_aa: CASSPTRRSGNTIYF
cdr3_length: 16; v_call: TRBV27; j_call: TRBJ2-5; cdr3_aa: CASSTRGDSLQETQYF
cdr3_length: 14; v_call: TRBV7-9; j_call: TRBJ2-5; cdr3_aa: CASSHDSGGSSQYF
cdr3_length: 16; v_call: TRBV20-1; j_call: TRBJ2-1; cdr3_aa: CSARDGGGQAYNEQFF
cdr3_length: 15; v_call: TRBV5-1; j_call: TRBJ2-7; cdr3_aa: CASSFGTGGSYEQYF
cdr3_length: 15; v_call: TRBV19; j_call: TRBJ1-1; cdr3_aa: CASSIPGLSNTEAFF
cdr3_length: 15; v_call: TRBV28; j_call: TRBJ1-2; cdr3_aa: CASSPRQGAGYGYTF
cdr3_length: 13; v_call: TRBV29-1; j_call: TRBJ1-2; cdr3_aa: CSVAGQENYGYTF
cdr3_length: 17; v_call: TRBV30; j_call: TRBJ2-1; cdr3_aa: CAWSDTRGENTYNEQFF
cdr3_length: 15; v_call: TRBV13; j_call: TRBJ2-2; cdr3_aa: CASRLDWSATGELFF
cdr3_length: 16; v_call: TRBV28; j_call: TRBJ1-1; cdr3_aa: CASSPEQTASNTEAFF
cdr3_length: 13; v_call: TRBV7-9; j_call: TRBJ2-7; cdr3_aa: CASSPGTVWEQYF
cdr3_length: 18; v_call: TRBV7-2; j_call: TRBJ2-3; cdr3_aa: CASSLILASGRYTDTQYF
cdr3_length: 16; v_call: TRBV5-4; j_call: TRBJ2-7; cdr3_aa: CASSWGTDGLSYEQYF
cdr3_length: 13; v_call: TRBV29-1; j_call: TRBJ1-1; cdr3_aa: CSVAIGVATEAFF
cdr3_length: 17; v_call: TRBV13; j_call: TRBJ2-1; cdr3_aa: CASDSSGSRSSYNEQFF
cdr3_length: 15; v_call: TRBV19; j_call: TRBJ1-5; cdr3_aa: CASSLAEYYNQPQHF
cdr3_length: 14; v_call: TRBV27; j_call: TRBJ2-1; cdr3_aa: CASSLQPGTGKLFF
cdr3_length: 15; v_call: TRBV19; j_call: TRBJ1-5; cdr3_aa: CASSIASRSNQPQHF
cdr3_length: 15; v_call: TRBV10-2; j_call: TRBJ2-3; cdr3_aa: CASSPGLAGGHQTFF
cdr3_length: 12; v_call: TRBV11-1; j_call: TRBJ2-5; cdr3_aa: CASRDREKTQYF
cdr3_length: 14; v_call: TRBV4-2; j_call: TRBJ2-1; cdr3_aa: CASSQDTSANEQFF
cdr3_length: 14; v_call: TRBV20-1; j_call: TRBJ2-4; cdr3_aa: CSARVNRGRAIQYF
cdr3_length: 15; v_call: TRBV6-5; j_call: TRBJ2-7; cdr3_aa: CASSYTSGRAYEQYF
cdr3_length: 14; v_call: TRBV7-3; j_call: TRBJ2-1; cdr3_aa: CASSLGTDYNEQFF
cdr3_length: 13; v_call: TRBV7-9; j_call: TRBJ2-7; cdr3_aa: CASSPQTHYEQYF
cdr3_length: 14; v_call: TRBV5-1; j_call: TRBJ1-6; cdr3_aa: CASSFVGLSSPLHF
cdr3_length: 15; v_call: TRBV2; j_call: TRBJ2-7; cdr3_aa: CASSEDSASSYEQYF
cdr3_length: 13; v_call: TRBV6-5; j_call: TRBJ2-1; cdr3_aa: CASSLVSGDEQFF
cdr3_length: 15; v_call: TRBV7-2; j_call: TRBJ2-7; cdr3_aa: CASSPGPGPTYEQYF
cdr3_length: 13; v_call: TRBV6-5; j_call: TRBJ2-5; cdr3_aa: CASSYFHGETQYF
cdr3_length: 14; v_call: TRBV29-1; j_call: TRBJ1-4; cdr3_aa: CSAEPTGGNEKLFF
cdr3_length: 21; v_call: TRBV12-3/TRBV12-4; j_call: TRBJ2-1; cdr3_aa: CASSYPSHPKTLAVTSLEQFF